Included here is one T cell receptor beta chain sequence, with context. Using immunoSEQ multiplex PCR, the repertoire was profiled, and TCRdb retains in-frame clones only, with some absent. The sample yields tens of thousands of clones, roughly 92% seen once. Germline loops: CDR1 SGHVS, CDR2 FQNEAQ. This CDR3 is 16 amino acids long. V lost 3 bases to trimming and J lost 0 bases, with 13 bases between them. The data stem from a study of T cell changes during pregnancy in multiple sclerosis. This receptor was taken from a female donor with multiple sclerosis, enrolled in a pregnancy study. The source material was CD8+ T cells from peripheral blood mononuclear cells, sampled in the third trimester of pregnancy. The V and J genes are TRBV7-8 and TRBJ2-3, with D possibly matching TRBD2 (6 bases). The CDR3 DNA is TGTGCCAGCAGCTTGGGGGTAGCGGCTAGCACAGATACGCAGTATTTT. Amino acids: CASSLGVAASTDTQYF. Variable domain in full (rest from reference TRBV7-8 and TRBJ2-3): GAGVSQSPRYKVAKRGQDVALRCDPISGHVSLFWYQQALGQGPEFLTYFQNEAQLDKSGLPSDRFFAERPEGSVSTLKIQRTQQEDSAVYLCASSLGVAASTDTQYFGPGTRLTVL.